This record covers a single T cell receptor beta chain. What it binds is not known. In the PCR, 60 Vbeta and 13 Jbeta primers were used. Data came from immunoSEQ multiplex PCR; TCRdb stores just in-frame clones and leaves some out. The profile covers 130,000 or so clones, with around two thirds appearing a single time and approximately 1.7% taken by the ten largest. This entry is derived from a study of cytomegalovirus exposure and HLA in healthy donors. CDR3 size: 13 residues. Trimming took 6 bases from V and 5 from J, leaving 11 bases between them. The germline V gene encodes CDR1 KGHSH and CDR2 LQKENI. General study points: In a later analysis, several top co-occurrence clusters appeared linked to parvovirus B19, influenza, CMV and Epstein-Barr virus. In a later analysis, a missense DCLRE1C variant was linked to TCR beta V- and J-gene trimming.

Input material: PBMCs. The receptor's source is a male donor in good health and CMV-seronegative. The chain links TRBV18 to TRBJ2-1; D may be TRBD2 (6 bases). The CDR3 loop reads CASSHGRNNEQFF. CDR3 sequence (DNA): TGTGCCAGCTCCCATGGGAGGAACAATGAGCAGTTCTTC.